What follows describes a single TCR beta chain. This clone showed up just once. It has no known antigen specificity. Base qualities were left out, and no much larger clone turns up one base away. Taken from the germline V gene, the CDR1 and CDR2 loops are LGHNA and YNFKEQ. Here V drops 3 bases and J drops 2 bases, and the junction holds 4 bases not matched to any gene. Reading from cysteine to phenylalanine, the CDR3 counts 16 amino acids. The sequence is cut down to CDR3 DNA, 48 bases in frame from base 1. This specimen comes from a study of shared T cell receptors in the human thymus (dated by TCRdb to the early 2020s). About the investigation overall: The study investigated the way shared, self-reactive T-cell receptor alpha chains are produced in the human thymus.

The method behind the library was the immunoSEQ multiplex PCR assay. TCRdb holds this immuneACCESS table with in-frame rearrangements only. Some clones are missing; in checked studies, unresolved V genes explain under half, and the rest has no known cause. The sample table lists fewer than 700,000 clones, approximately 87% of them with a count of one. The top ten hold around 0.0099% of the sample. The sample was also linked to a second study, of human thymus T cells. As that second study puts it: Immunologically healthy infants undergoing open corrective cardiac surgery for congenital heart defects in Finland were used as donors. Thymus tissue was collected as surgical resects that were removed during corrective cardiac surgery. Usage of V and J gene segments appeared to be biased in both the thymic and the peripheral blood repertoires. The related research found that thymic TCR repertoires overlapped highly between unrelated individuals. The study characterized TCR alpha and beta repertoires from about 8 infant thymus samples and four related peripheral blood samples. The infant donors were about 7 to 250 days old, and the cohort included a handful of males and two females. Thymocytes were released mechanically from tissue and stored at -70 °C as pellets of 10-30 million cells. A QIAsymphony instrument was used to extract genomic DNA from the frozen cell pellets. TCRB and TCRAD loci were amplified from a standardized quantity of quality-controlled genomic DNA using the immunoSEQ multiplex PCR assay. Amplicons spanned the V(D)J region at a length sufficient to cover the CDR3 and identify V and J genes. Through the commercial immunoSEQ service, the amplicons were sequenced on an Illumina platform. Primer bias and sequencing errors were corrected as previously described, and TCRAD and TCRB were defined on the basis of the IMGT database. Repertoires were analysed with immunoSEQ Analyzer 3.0 and VDJTools, covering basic statistics, V/J segment usage, diversity estimates, rarefaction and pairwise overlap. To estimate diversity, the Chao1, ChaoE, Efron-Thisted, Shannon and inverse Simpson indices were applied, and diversity was also estimated on datasets down-sampled to the smallest sample. Repertoire overlap was assessed by strict matching of CDR3 nucleotide sequence, V gene and J gene, and clustering was done by Jaccard-based multidimensional scaling. On average, thymus samples yielded about 810,000 unique TCRB clonotypes, whereas blood samples yielded approximately 84,000.

The source material was thymocytes. The TCR comes from a boy under three years old with a congenital heart defect. Donor details come from another sample of the same person, matched by shared clones. The chain couples TRBV4-2 to TRBJ2-3; TRBD2 aligns with 11 central bases. The DNA reads as follows: TGTGCCAGCAGCCACGGGACTAGCGGACTCACAGATACGCAGTATTTT. Translated, this gives CASSHGTSGLTDTQYF.